The 10 T cell receptor beta chains below were found in one sample sequenced in a study of T cells in Graves' hyperthyroidism and ophthalmopathy. The investigators amplified TCR beta CDR3 regions from RNA transcripts. When the TCR CDR3 underwent first-round RT-PCR, the HTBI primer set was used. Using its own MiXCR run on the multiplex PCR reads, TCRdb lists one record per CDR3 protein. This sample carries about 270,000 distinct CDR3 sequences, 20% to 25% of them seen once, and the ten largest clones take 64%. The sample taken for sequencing was blood. All receptors derive from a man aged 25-45 years with Graves' ophthalmopathy.

The table lists this clonotype with many counts. For the CDR3, the DNA is TGTGCCGGGGGGGGGACTACCTACGAGCAGTACTTC. Protein: CAGGGTTYEQYF. J is TRBJ2-7 and V is TRBV30; 7 nucleotides match TRBD2. CDR3 length: 12 residues. CDR1 and CDR2 from the germline V gene are GTSNPN and SVGIG (reference sequence). V was pared by 8 bases and J by 2 bases, with 6 bases of the junction left unmatched.

This clonotype came up a few times. The V call is TRBV4-1, the J call TRBJ2-7; D remains ambiguous. The CDR3 is made up of 15 amino acids. The germline V gene has CDR1 MGHRA and CDR2 YSYEKL. V lost 5 bases and J 5 bases, leaving 19 bases between the germline ends. Written as DNA, the CDR3 is TGCGCCAGCAGCAACAGCCTTACAGATAACCACGAGCAGTACTTC. It is translated as CASSNSLTDNHEQYF.

This clonotype was recorded a few times. The rearrangement joins TRBV10-3 to TRBJ2-7; 10 bases line up with TRBD2. V was pared by 7 bases and J by 5 bases, with 8 bases of the junction left unmatched. CDR3 length: 14 amino acids. Germline V lookup: CDR1 ENHRY, CDR2 SYGVKD. CDR3 in amino acids: CAITQREGIDEQYF. In nucleotides, the CDR3 is TGTGCCATCACGCAGCGGGAGGGCATCGACGAGCAGTACTTC.

The rearrangement links TRBV7-9 to TRBJ2-3; 7 bases align to TRBD2. This CDR3 region has 15 residues. With V trimmed by 1 base and J by 9 bases, 10 bases remained unmatched. CDR1 is SEHNR and CDR2 is FQNEAQ in the germline V gene (reference sequence). The CDR3 reads CASSLGYSTSFTQYF. The CDR3 nucleotides read TGTGCCAGCAGCTTAGGATATTCGACTAGCTTCACGCAGTATTTT.

This clonotype was detected only a few times. The J gene is TRBJ1-1, the V gene TRBV11-2; D call uncertain. Deletions cut 5 bases from V and 1 base from J, with 11 bases between. CDR1 is SGHAT and CDR2 is FQNNGV in the germline V gene. The CDR3 runs 14 residues. The CDR3: CASSPQLRNTEAFF. The DNA for the CDR3 is TGTGCCAGCAGCCCGCAACTCCGGAACACTGAAGCTTTCTTT.

The chain combines TRBV2 with TRBJ2-7; D may be TRBD2 (5 bases). V lost 4 bases and J lost 0, with 13 bases in between. The CDR3 covers 15 residues. Per germline, CDR1 SNHLY and CDR2 FYNNEI. CDR3 nucleotides: TGTGCCAGCAGTGTCTTTTCGGGGTCCTCCTACGAGCAGTACTTC. As protein: CASSVFSGSSYEQYF.

The table lists this clonotype with a few counts. V gene TRBV29-1 combines with J gene TRBJ1-1, with D unclear. The length of the CDR3 is 11 residues. Germline CDR1 reads SQVTM; CDR2 reads ANQGSEA. V was cut by 4 bases and J by 6 bases, with 9 bases left in between. CDR3 region: CSVVYKAEAFF. CDR3 in DNA: TGCAGCGTTGTTTATAAAGCTGAAGCTTTCTTT.

The sample holds many counts of this clonotype. V is TRBV19 and J is TRBJ1-1, with a possible D match to TRBD1 (5 bases). The CDR3 extends over 14 amino acids. V was trimmed by 1 base and J by 0 bases, leaving 6 bases between them. Germline V gene lookup returns CDR1 LNHDA and CDR2 SQIVND (reference sequence). In nucleotides, the CDR3 is TGTGCCAGTAGTATAGGGGGGATGAACACTGAAGCTTTCTTT. Translated: CASSIGGMNTEAFF. Complete variable domain (other parts from reference TRBV19 and TRBJ1-1): DGGITQSPKYLFRKEGQNVTLSCEQNLNHDAMYWYRQDPGQGLRLIYYSQIVNDFQKGDIAEGYSVSREKKESFPLTVTSAQKNPTAFYLCASSIGGMNTEAFFGQGTRLTVV.

The chain links TRBV5-1 to TRBJ2-2; TRBD2 aligns across 8 bases. The germline V gene has CDR1 SGHRS and CDR2 YFSETQ. The CDR3 is made up of 15 amino acids. J lost 6 bases, V lost 4 bases, and 8 bases had no gene match. CDR3 nucleotide sequence: TGCGCCAGCAGCCTCGTAGCGGGATATGCCGGGGAGCTGTTTTTT. This encodes CASSLVAGYAGELFF.

The gene calls are TRBV7-9 and TRBJ2-7; D not resolved. Germline V gene lookup returns CDR1 SEHNR and CDR2 FQNEAQ (reference sequence). V was pared by 0 bases and J by 0 bases, with 6 bases between. This CDR3 is built from 14 residues. CDR3 DNA: TGTGCCAGCAGCTTAGCGGCAGACTCCTACGAGCAGTACTTC. Translating gives CASSLAADSYEQYF.